Presented here are 5 T cell receptor beta chains from one specimen sequenced in a study of monozygotic twins with inflammatory bowel disease. TCRdb reprocessed the 5' RACE reads and reports one entry per CDR3 protein, with no DNA. The sample is made up of 93,000 or so distinct CDR3 sequences, and the top ten hold approximately 1.8% of it. What was sequenced was blood. These receptors were taken from a human donor with ulcerative colitis or Crohn's disease, or a healthy co-twin of an affected twin (not recorded which).

This chain connects TRBV6-2 or TRBV6-3 to TRBJ2-1; TCRdb calls TRBD1, which cannot be checked without DNA. CDR1 is MNHEY and CDR2 is SVGEGT in the germline V gene. This CDR3 contains 14 residues. CDR3 sequence reads: CASSYLTGDNEQFF.

V gene TRBV20-1 combines with J gene TRBJ2-2; TCRdb indicates TRBD2, and absent DNA this call remains unverified. Germline V gives CDR1 DFQATT, CDR2 SNEGSKA (reference sequence). CDR3 size: 15 residues. CDR3 loop: CSATLAGFNTGELFF.

The CDR3 is CASTPRGTGVLYEQYF. The chain employs TRBV6-1 and TRBJ2-7; TCRdb proposes TRBD1, but this gene call is untestable without DNA. The germline CDR1 and CDR2 sequences are MNHNS and SASEGT. The CDR3 totals 16 residues.

The chain carries TRBV7-2 and TRBJ2-7. The germline V gene has CDR1 SGHTA and CDR2 FQGNSA. CDR3 length equals 13 residues. This CDR3 is CASSSSVGYEQYF.

V usage is TRBV25-1 and J usage is TRBJ2-2; TCRdb gives TRBD2 as the D gene, but with no DNA this cannot be confirmed. The germline CDR1 and CDR2 sequences are MGHDK and SYGVNS. The CDR3 spans 15 residues. This CDR3 is CASSQLAGDRGELFF.